This is a list of T cell receptor beta chains from one sample in a study of cytomegalovirus exposure and HLA in healthy donors. Sequencing was performed with immunoSEQ multiplex PCR; in TCRdb, only in-frame clones are kept and a portion is missing. The sample consists of fewer than 250,000 clones, 70% to 75% of them appearing once. Material: PBMCs. These receptors were taken from a man aged 30-40 years in good health and CMV-seropositive. Both conserved end residues are part of each CDR3. Each record gives: V gene, J gene, D gene, clone size, CDR3 DNA, CDR3 protein. D genes are given only for firm matches. Clone size is not always given. Where it is, it says once, few, many or a class for expanded clones.

TRBV4-3	TRBJ2-6	NA	NA	TGCGCCAGCAGCCAAGGAGTGGGAGTGACTCCGGACTCTGGGGCCAACGTCCTGACTTTC	CASSQGVGVTPDSGANVLTF
TRBV7-2	TRBJ2-3	TRBD2	NA	TGTGCCAGCAGCCCAGTGGCTAGCGGGAGGGCAGATACGCAGTATTTT	CASSPVASGRADTQYF
TRBV27	TRBJ1-1	NA	few	TGTGCCAGCAGTTCAACAGGGTCCTGGGGAGCTTTCTTT	CASSSTGSWGAFF
TRBV7-3	TRBJ1-2	TRBD1	NA	TGTGCCAGCAGCGCCCACGGTACAGGGGAAGGCTACACCTTC	CASSAHGTGEGYTF
TRBV7-2	TRBJ2-5	NA	NA	TGTGCCAGCAGCTTAGCTGTAGAGCAGTACTTC	CASSLAVEQYF
TRBV7-6	TRBJ1-2	NA	few	TGTGCCAGCAGCTTAGACAGCCTCTATGGCTACACCTTC	CASSLDSLYGYTF
TRBV7-9	TRBJ2-7	NA	NA	TGTTCCAGCAGCTCTCACATGGCAGGCCCCCGCTCCTACGAGCAGTACTTC	CSSSSHMAGPRSYEQYF
TRBV11-1	TRBJ2-7	TRBD2	NA	TGTGCCAGCAGCCGGACTAGCGGAGCCATACAGTACTTC	CASSRTSGAIQYF
TRBV7-2	TRBJ1-2	NA	NA	TGTGCCAGCAGCTTAGGAGGCTCCAGCTATGGCTACACCTTC	CASSLGGSSYGYTF
TRBV7-2	TRBJ2-1	TRBD1	NA	TGTGCCAGCAGCTCTACAGGGGGATGGAACAATGAGCAGTTCTTC	CASSSTGGWNNEQFF
TRBV30	TRBJ1-5	TRBD1	NA	TGTGCCTGGAGTTCTGGACAGGGGGATCAGCCCCAGCATTTT	CAWSSGQGDQPQHF
TRBV27	TRBJ1-6	NA	NA	TGTGCCAGCAGGCCTCACCCCGGTACTTCACCCCTCCACTTT	CASRPHPGTSPLHF
TRBV5-1	TRBJ1-6	NA	few	TGCGCCAGCAGCTTGGTAGTCGGAGATGATTCACCCCTCCACTTT	CASSLVVGDDSPLHF
TRBV6-5	TRBJ1-2	NA	NA	TGTGCCAGCAGGGCCGGGAAGGGCTACACCTTC	CASRAGKGYTF
TRBV9	TRBJ1-1	NA	NA	TGTGCCAGCAGCCTCGACAGGTCTAACACTGAAGCTTTCTTT	CASSLDRSNTEAFF
TRBV7-9	TRBJ2-7	TRBD2	NA	TGTGCCAGCAGCTTAGTTCAGGCGGGGGACGAGCAGTACTTC	CASSLVQAGDEQYF
TRBV4-1	TRBJ2-5	NA	NA	TGCGCCAGCAGCCAAGCTATTCCACCTCAGACCCAGTACTTC	CASSQAIPPQTQYF
TRBV7-2	TRBJ1-5	NA	NA	TGTGCCAGCAGCTTGTCGGGGGGTTTTAGCAATCAGCCCCAGCATTTT	CASSLSGGFSNQPQHF
TRBV5-6	TRBJ1-1	TRBD1	NA	TGTGCCAGCAGCTTCTGGGACAGGGGGAACACTGAAGCTTTCTTT	CASSFWDRGNTEAFF
TRBV7-8	TRBJ1-3	TRBD1	NA	TGTGCCAGCAGCTTCGACAGGGGATCCCCTGGAAACACCATATATTTT	CASSFDRGSPGNTIYF
TRBV28	TRBJ1-2	TRBD1	once	TGTGCCAGCAGTTTAGGGGCAGGGGGCGGCTATGGCTACACCTTC	CASSLGAGGGYGYTF
TRBV7-3	TRBJ2-2	TRBD2	NA	TGTGCCAGCAGCTTATCTGGAGGACTAGCGGGCGGGGAGCTGTTTTTT	CASSLSGGLAGGELFF
TRBV5-5	TRBJ1-4	TRBD1	few	TGTGCCAGCAGCTTACCGGGACAGGGTAATGAAAAACTGTTTTTT	CASSLPGQGNEKLFF
TRBV28	TRBJ2-7	TRBD1	few	TGTGCCAGCAGTCCTCCGGGACAGGGGGCGTGGGAGCAGTACTTC	CASSPPGQGAWEQYF
TRBV6-5	TRBJ1-2	NA	once	TGTGCCAGCAGTTCCGGACAAGGAAGAGGCTACACCTTC	CASSSGQGRGYTF
TRBV2	TRBJ1-6	NA	NA	TGTGCCAGCAGTTGGGGGGGCCGTCCGAATTCACCCCTCCACTTT	CASSWGGRPNSPLHF
TRBV19	TRBJ1-2	NA	few	TGTGCCAGTCGGACACTTAACTATGGCTACACCTTC	CASRTLNYGYTF